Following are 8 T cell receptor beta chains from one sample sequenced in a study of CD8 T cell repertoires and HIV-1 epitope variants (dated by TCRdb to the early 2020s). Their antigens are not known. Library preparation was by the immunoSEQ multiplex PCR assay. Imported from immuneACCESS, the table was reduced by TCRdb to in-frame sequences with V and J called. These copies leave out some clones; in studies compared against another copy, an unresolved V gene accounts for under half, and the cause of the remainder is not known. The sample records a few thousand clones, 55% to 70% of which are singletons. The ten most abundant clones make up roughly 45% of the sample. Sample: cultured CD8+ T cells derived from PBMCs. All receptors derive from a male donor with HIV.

The CDR3 coding sequence is TGTGCCAGCAGCTTAAGTCCTAGCGGGGGAAGCGATGAGCAGTTCTTC. As protein: CASSLSPSGGSDEQFF. V is TRBV7-3 and J is TRBJ2-1; 10 nucleotides agree with TRBD2. Germline V gives CDR1 SGHTA, CDR2 FQGTGA. The junction had 8 bases not matched to a gene; V was cut back by 1 base and J by 8 bases. CDR3 length: 16 residues.

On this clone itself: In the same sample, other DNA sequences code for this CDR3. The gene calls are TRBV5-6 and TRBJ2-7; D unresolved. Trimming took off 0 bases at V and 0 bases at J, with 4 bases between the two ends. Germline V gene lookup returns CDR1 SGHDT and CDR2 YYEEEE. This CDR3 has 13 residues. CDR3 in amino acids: CASSLGSSYEQYF. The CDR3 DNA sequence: TGTGCCAGCAGCTTGGGAAGCTCCTACGAGCAGTACTTC.

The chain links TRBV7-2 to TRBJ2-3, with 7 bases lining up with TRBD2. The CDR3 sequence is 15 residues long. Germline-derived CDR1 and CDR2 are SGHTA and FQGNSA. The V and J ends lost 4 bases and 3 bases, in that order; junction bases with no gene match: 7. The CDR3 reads CASSSVGGGTDTQYF. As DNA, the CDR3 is TGTGCCAGCAGCTCCGTTGGCGGGGGAACAGATACGCAGTATTTT. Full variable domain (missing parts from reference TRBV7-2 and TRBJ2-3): GAGVSQSPSNKVTEKGKDVELRCDPISGHTALYWYRQSLGQGLEFLIYFQGNSAPDKSGLPSDRFSAERTGGSVSTLTIQRTQQEDSAVYLCASSSVGGGTDTQYFGPGTRLTVL.

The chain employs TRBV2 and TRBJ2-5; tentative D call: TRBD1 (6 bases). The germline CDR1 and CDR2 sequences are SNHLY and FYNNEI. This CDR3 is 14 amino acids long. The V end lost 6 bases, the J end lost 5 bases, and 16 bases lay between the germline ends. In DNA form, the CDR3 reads TGTGCCAGCAGCCTAGGACAGACGGGGGAGACCCAGTACTTC. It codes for CASSLGQTGETQYF. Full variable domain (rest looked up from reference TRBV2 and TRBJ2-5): EPEVTQTPSHQVTQMGQEVILRCVPISNHLYFYWYRQILGQKVEFLVSFYNNEISEKSEIFDDQFSVERPDGSNFTLKIRSTKLEDSAMYFCASSLGQTGETQYFGPGTRLLVL.

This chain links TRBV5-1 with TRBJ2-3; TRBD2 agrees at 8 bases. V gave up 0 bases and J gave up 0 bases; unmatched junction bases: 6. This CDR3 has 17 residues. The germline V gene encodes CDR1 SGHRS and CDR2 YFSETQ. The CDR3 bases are TGCGCCAGCAGCTTGGCCTTAGGGACTAGAAGCACAGATACGCAGTATTTT. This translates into CASSLALGTRSTDTQYF.

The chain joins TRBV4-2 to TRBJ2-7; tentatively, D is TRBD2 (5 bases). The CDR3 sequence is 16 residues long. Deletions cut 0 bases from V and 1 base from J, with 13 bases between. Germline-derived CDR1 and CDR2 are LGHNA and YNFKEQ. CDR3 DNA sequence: TGTGCCAGCAGCCAAGACGCGGGCCCAACTTCCTACGAGCAGTACTTC. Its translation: CASSQDAGPTSYEQYF.

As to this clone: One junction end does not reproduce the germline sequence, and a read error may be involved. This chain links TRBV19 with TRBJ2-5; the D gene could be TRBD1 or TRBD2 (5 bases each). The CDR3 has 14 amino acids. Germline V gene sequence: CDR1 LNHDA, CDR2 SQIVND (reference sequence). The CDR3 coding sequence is TGTGTCAGTAGTATAGGTGGGGGTAGAGAGACCCAGTACTTC. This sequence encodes CVSSIGGGRETQYF.

The CDR3 spells CASSLGDSGRGGYTF. CDR3 DNA: TGTGCCAGCAGCCTAGGGGACAGCGGGAGGGGTGGCTACACCTTC. The chain links TRBV5-5 to TRBJ1-2, with 7 bases fitting TRBD1. CDR3 length: 15 residues. Germline lookup yields CDR1 SGHKS and CDR2 YYEKEE (reference sequence). After removal of 4 bases from V and 7 bases from J, the junction contained 13 bases not matched to a gene.